This TCR beta chain was recorded in a study of regulatory T cells in long-lasting Graves disease. In the study overall: Graves' patients (newly diagnosed) had been on antithyroid drugs under 3 months.

J gave up 10 bases and V 3 bases, and 7 bases lay outside the gene matches. The germline V gene has CDR1 LGHDT and CDR2 YNNKEL (reference sequence). The CDR3 is 16 residues long. This clonotype occurred many times. Antigen unknown. Regarding the study as a whole: A reduction in accuracy may have resulted from the small sample size. Fewer public clonotypes were shared by new patients (around 960) than by persistent patients (about 2,700).

Stated time point: newly diagnosed GD, antithyroid drugs for less than 3 months. Construction of the TCR library relied on RNA isolated from PBMCs. Per American Thyroid Association guidelines, Graves' disease was diagnosed. Library construction for TCR beta used iRepertoire HTBI primers and Arm-PCR of CDR3 regions. TCRdb reprocessed the multiplex PCR reads with MiXCR, giving one entry per CDR3 protein. The sample records approximately 480,000 distinct CDR3 sequences, around 16% being singletons. A further study also used this sample, focusing on T cells in Graves' hyperthyroidism and ophthalmopathy.

This specimen consisted of peripheral blood mononuclear cells (PBMCs), obtained at new diagnosis, from a patient treated with antithyroid drugs. The receptor's source is a man aged 35 to 55 with Graves disease. The V gene is TRBV3-1, the J gene TRBJ2-1; 15 nucleotides line up with TRBD2. The CDR3 spells CASSQPGTSGRREQFF. CDR3 nucleotides: TGTGCCAGCAGCCAGCCAGGGACTAGCGGGAGGAGAGAGCAGTTCTTC.